This T cell receptor (beta chain) was documented in a study of vaccination and CD4 T cells after COVID-19. Documented treatment: roughly 11-day PBMC culture with coronavirus spike peptide pools or control peptides (ViraFEST assay). When around nine days of culture had elapsed, CD4+ T cells were isolated by negative selection. The assay that was used to sequence DNA from cultured CD4+ T cells was the Oncomine TCR Beta short-read assay. TCRdb itself ran the PCR reads through MiXCR, one entry per CDR3 protein. The sample has approximately 10,000 distinct CDR3 sequences; 45% to 55% are singletons. The J segment lost 5 bases and the V segment lost 0 bases, leaving 5 bases of the junction unmatched. Per the germline V gene, CDR1 is DFQATT and CDR2 is SNEGSKA (reference sequence). The CDR3 contains 15 residues. Points on this clonotype: Its antigen is unknown.

What was sequenced was CD4+ T cells from blood, cultured in vitro. This TCR came from a human donor who had recovered from COVID-19. The chain is built from TRBV20-1 and TRBJ2-3; TRBD1 aligns across 10 bases. DNA of the CDR3: TGCAGTGCTAGAGAATGGACAGGGGGAATAGATACGCAGTATTTT. As protein: CSAREWTGGIDTQYF.